Following are 29 T cell receptor beta chains from one sample sequenced in a study of regulatory dendritic cells for organ transplantation (dated by TCRdb to about 2017). Receptors were amplified or captured by the immunoSEQ multiplex PCR assay. TCRdb took over this immuneACCESS table, retaining in-frame rearrangements with V and J assigned. Such tables are incomplete; in checked studies, under half of the missing clones stem from an unresolved V gene, and the remainder is unexplained. The sample table holds 29,000 or so clones, of which over 60% were seen once. The ten largest account for 2.2% of the sample. The sequencing sample was made of memory CD4+ T cells from blood. In the paper's terms, the cell subset or site label means: CD45RO+ memory T cells. These receptors were collected from a human donor in good health.

V usage is TRBV11-2 and J usage is TRBJ2-7, with D possibly TRBD2 on 6 matching bases. CDR3 length: 15 residues. V lost 4 bases and J lost 4, with 17 bases in between. The germline V gene encodes CDR1 SGHAT and CDR2 FQNNGV. In DNA form, the CDR3 reads TGTGCCAGCAGCTCCTTGGGCGGGGCTGGTTACGAGCAGTACTTC. It specifies CASSSLGGAGYEQYF.

The V call is TRBV10-2, the J call TRBJ1-6; maybe TRBD1 (5 bases). CDR3 length: 13 amino acids. Trimming shortened V by 7 bases and J by 6 bases, and 10 bases separated the two germline ends. The germline CDR1 and CDR2 sequences are WSHSY and SAAADI. CDR3 nucleotide sequence: TGCGCCAGCAAGACAGATCTTAATTCACCCCTCCACTTT. Translation gives CASKTDLNSPLHF.

The chain employs TRBV10-3 and TRBJ2-7, with 7 positions matching TRBD1. Germline lookup yields CDR1 ENHRY and CDR2 SYGVKD. V dropped 6 bases and J dropped 4; count of bases not matched to a gene: 6. The CDR3 has 13 amino acids. This CDR3 reads CAISDGTAYEQYF. The CDR3 DNA sequence: TGTGCCATCAGCGACGGGACAGCATACGAGCAGTACTTC.

The rearrangement links TRBV7-2 to TRBJ2-1, with 13 bases identical to TRBD2. CDR3 length: 18 residues. Per the germline V gene, CDR1 is SGHTA and CDR2 is FQGNSA. Unmatched junction bases numbered 10, after V lost 1 base and J lost 7 bases. The DNA of the CDR3 is TGTGCCAGCAGCTTAGGGGAGGGACTAGCGGGACTCCAGAATGAGCAGTTCTTC. Translating gives CASSLGEGLAGLQNEQFF.

The chain uses TRBV27 and TRBJ1-2; D unresolved. CDR1 is MNHEY, CDR2 SMNVEV, per germline (reference sequence). V was clipped by 5 bases and J by 0 bases, with 19 bases between them. The CDR3 covers 17 residues. CDR3: CASSPSQIVASNYGYTF. CDR3 bases: TGTGCCAGCAGTCCATCCCAGATCGTCGCCTCTAACTATGGCTACACCTTC.

CDR3 in amino acids: CASRLLGRTDTQYF. CDR3 DNA sequence: TGTGCCAGTAGACTCCTGGGTCGAACAGATACGCAGTATTTT. This chain joins TRBV19 and TRBJ2-3; unclear D gene. The CDR3 runs 14 residues. V dropped 6 bases and J dropped 3 bases, with 13 bases sitting between them. Germline values: CDR1 LNHDA, CDR2 SQIVND (reference sequence). The entire variable domain, with the rest obtained from reference TRBV19 and TRBJ2-3, is as follows: DGGITQSPKYLFRKEGQNVTLSCEQNLNHDAMYWYRQDPGQGLRLIYYSQIVNDFQKGDIAEGYSVSREKKESFPLTVTSAQKNPTAFYLCASRLLGRTDTQYFGPGTRLTVL.

The chain joins TRBV6-1 to TRBJ1-2; D call uncertain. The germline V gene encodes CDR1 MNHNS and CDR2 SASEGT. Trimming cost V 3 bases and J 5 bases, with 7 bases left between them. This CDR3 has 12 residues. CDR3 sequence: CASSDGPYGYTF. The CDR3 DNA reads as TGTGCCAGCAGTGACGGGCCTTATGGCTACACCTTC.

This clone is a singleton in its sample. The rearrangement joins TRBV18 to TRBJ1-3; D not certain. Per germline, CDR1 KGHSH and CDR2 LQKENI. Trimming pared 0 bases from V and 0 bases from J, leaving 6 bases between. CDR3 length: 15 residues. CDR3 nucleotide sequence: TGTGCCAGCTCACCACCGGTCTTCTCTGGAAACACCATATATTTT. Amino acid sequence: CASSPPVFSGNTIYF.

The chain combines TRBV2 with TRBJ2-2, with 7 bases identical to TRBD1. This CDR3 is built from 15 residues. CDR1 is SNHLY and CDR2 is FYNNEI in the germline V gene. Losses at the gene ends were 4 bases for V and 5 bases for J; bases not matched to a gene: 7. CDR3 loop: CASSGDSQGTGELFF. CDR3 DNA: TGTGCCAGCAGTGGAGATTCACAGGGGACCGGGGAGCTGTTTTTT.

This sequence joins TRBV25-1 and TRBJ1-2; D might be TRBD1 (5 bases). V lost 1 base to trimming and J lost 9 bases, with 12 bases between them. CDR3 size: 13 residues. Looked up from germline, CDR1 is MGHDK and CDR2 is SYGVNS. Here the CDR3 reads CASSEWGGVSYTF. The CDR3 nucleotides are TGTGCCAGCAGTGAATGGGGGGGAGTGAGCTACACCTTC.

This chain links TRBV7-3 with TRBJ1-2, with D maybe TRBD1 (6 bases). The CDR3 has 15 amino acids. The ends were cut back, 2 bases at V and 4 bases at J, with 14 bases in the middle. Germline CDR1 reads SGHTA; CDR2 reads FQGTGA. CDR3 coding DNA: TGTGCCAGCAGCTTACATCTGGGGGCCGGCTATGGCTACACCTTC. It encodes CASSLHLGAGYGYTF. Drawing the rest from reference TRBV7-3 and TRBJ1-2, the complete variable domain is GAGVSQTPSNKVTEKGKYVELRCDPISGHTALYWYRQSLGQGPEFLIYFQGTGAADDSGLPNDRFFAVRPEGSVSTLKIQRTERGDSAVYLCASSLHLGAGYGYTFGSGTRLTVV.

CDR3 amino acids: CSVEDWRGNEQFF. The CDR3 DNA sequence: TGCAGCGTTGAAGACTGGAGAGGGAATGAGCAGTTCTTC. The chain recombines TRBV29-1 with TRBJ2-1; possibly TRBD2 for D (5 bases). V was clipped by 0 bases and J by 7 bases, with 10 bases between them. The CDR3 loop spans 13 amino acids. CDR1 is SQVTM and CDR2 is ANQGSEA in the germline V gene.

The CDR3 spells CASRKGSNAEAFF. In DNA form, the CDR3 reads TGTGCCAGCAGGAAGGGAAGTAACGCTGAAGCTTTCTTT. This chain links TRBV6-5 with TRBJ1-1, with D uncertain. The germline V gene has CDR1 MNHEY and CDR2 SVGAGI. V was trimmed by 6 bases and J by 6 bases, leaving 14 bases between them. The CDR3 is 13 residues long.

The chain uses TRBV5-4 and TRBJ1-4; no firm D call. Germline CDR1 and CDR2: SGHNT and YYREEE (reference sequence). V was cut by 1 base and J by 5 bases, with 9 bases left in between. There are 14 residues in the CDR3. CDR3 residues: CASSLNLGNEKLFF. CDR3 sequence (DNA): TGTGCCAGCAGCTTGAATTTAGGGAATGAAAAACTGTTTTTT.

The chain has TRBV6-5 and TRBJ2-2; TRBD1 matches 8 bases. The CDR3 runs to 16 residues. Germline V CDR1 and CDR2: MNHEY, SVGAGI. V gave up 2 bases and J gave up 4 bases; unmatched junction bases: 6. The CDR3 region is CASSYRRQGTTGELFF. CDR3 DNA: TGTGCCAGCAGTTACCGACGACAGGGGACCACCGGGGAGCTGTTTTTT.

DNA of the CDR3: TGTGCCAGCAGCTTAGGGTTCGGGCCGGACACCATATATTTT. Residues: CASSLGFGPDTIYF. The chain uses TRBV7-2 and TRBJ1-3; D unresolved. Looked up from germline, CDR1 is SGHTA and CDR2 is FQGNSA. Trimming removed 1 base from V and 8 bases from J, with 12 bases in between. The CDR3 loop spans 14 amino acids. The full variable domain, completed using reference TRBV7-2 and TRBJ1-3, is GAGVSQSPSNKVTEKGKDVELRCDPISGHTALYWYRQSLGQGLEFLIYFQGNSAPDKSGLPSDRFSAERTGGSVSTLTIQRTQQEDSAVYLCASSLGFGPDTIYFGEGSWLTVV.

The chain recombines TRBV6-6 with TRBJ1-4; weak D call: TRBD1 (6 bases). This CDR3 is built from 13 residues. V shed 6 bases and J shed 10 bases, with 15 bases lying between them. CDR1 and CDR2 (germline): MNHNY, SVGAGI (reference sequence). CDR3 DNA: TGTGCCAGCAGCGCACAGGGCTGGGGAAAACTGTTTTTT. The encoded protein is CASSAQGWGKLFF.

This sequence joins TRBV25-1 and TRBJ2-5; TRBD2 is a possible D gene (6 bases). CDR1 and CDR2 from the germline V gene are MGHDK and SYGVNS. The V gene lost 2 bases and the J gene lost 0 bases, with 7 bases spanning the gap. The CDR3 is 14 amino acids. CDR3 bases: TGTGCCAGCAGTGAAGGGGGGAACCAAGAGACCCAGTACTTC. Its translation: CASSEGGNQETQYF. Full variable domain (rest looked up from reference TRBV25-1 and TRBJ2-5): EADIYQTPRYLVIGTGKKITLECSQTMGHDKMYWYQQDPGMELHLIHYSYGVNSTEKGDLSSESTVSRIRTEHFPLTLESARPSHTSQYLCASSEGGNQETQYFGPGTRLLVL.

The chain recombines TRBV4-2 with TRBJ2-1, with unresolved D. Germline values: CDR1 LGHNA, CDR2 YNFKEQ. V was cut by 0 bases and J by 2 bases, with 8 bases left in between. This CDR3 has 15 amino acids. In DNA form, the CDR3 reads TGTGCCAGCAGCCAAGATCTCCCCCCCTACAATGAGCAGTTCTTC. As protein: CASSQDLPPYNEQFF.

The gene calls are TRBV21-1 and TRBJ2-3; the table's D call, TRBD2, was not checked against the DNA. TRBV21-1 constitutes a pseudogene. This CDR3 is 18 amino acids long. Here the CDR3 reads CASSKERVTSGYTDTQYF. DNA of the CDR3: TGTGCCAGCAGCAAAGAAAGGGTGACTAGCGGTTACACAGATACGCAGTATTTT.

The V call is TRBV18, the J call TRBJ2-1; D not resolved. Between the trimmed V and J ends, which lost 6 bases and 3 bases, there was a span of 12 bases. Germline CDR1 reads KGHSH; CDR2 reads LQKENI. CDR3 size: 14 residues. CDR3 sequence reads: CASSRESLYNEQFF. The CDR3 coding sequence is TGTGCCAGCTCGCGTGAGAGCCTCTACAATGAGCAGTTCTTC.

This chain's CDR3 is CASGLTPQGSVGNTIYF. CDR3 sequence (DNA): TGTGCTAGTGGTTTGACCCCACAGGGCAGTGTTGGAAACACCATATATTTT. The chain carries TRBV12-5 and TRBJ1-3, with D maybe TRBD1 (6 bases). This CDR3 region has 17 residues. V was clipped by 2 bases and J by 3 bases, with 17 bases between them. Germline V gives CDR1 LGHNT, CDR2 FRNRAP. Drawing the rest from reference TRBV12-5 and TRBJ1-3, the complete variable domain is DARVTQTPRHKVTEMGQEVTMRCQPILGHNTVFWYRQTMMQGLELLAYFRNRAPLDDSGMPKDRFSAEMPDATLATLKIQPSEPRDSAVYFCASGLTPQGSVGNTIYFGEGSWLTVV.

The V and J genes are TRBV4-2 and TRBJ2-7; 9 positions agree with TRBD1. CDR1 LGHNA and CDR2 YNFKEQ come from the germline V gene. This CDR3 has 14 amino acids. V dropped 4 bases and J dropped 6; count of bases not matched to a gene: 7. In nucleotides, the CDR3 is TGTGCCAGCAGCCCCAGGACAGGGGACCGCGAGCAGTACTTC. Translated: CASSPRTGDREQYF.

Note on this clone: The sample has other DNA sequences that encode this CDR3 too. The CDR3 nucleotides are TGTGCCAGCAGCGAACAGGGGGCGGGCTACGAGCAGTACTTC. It encodes CASSEQGAGYEQYF. This chain links TRBV2 with TRBJ2-7; 9 bases map to TRBD1. The CDR3 spans 14 residues. Looked up from germline, CDR1 is SNHLY and CDR2 is FYNNEI. The V gene end was trimmed by 6 bases and the J gene end by 3 bases; junction bases not matched to a gene: 6.

The chain employs TRBV18 and TRBJ1-2, with 10 bases identical to TRBD1. The V and J ends lost 0 bases and 4 bases, in that order; junction bases with no gene match: 11. CDR3 length equals 18 residues. CDR1 is KGHSH, CDR2 LQKENI, per germline. The CDR3 loop is CASSPPMGGTGDGYGYTF. Written as DNA, the CDR3 is TGTGCCAGCTCACCACCTATGGGCGGGACAGGGGACGGCTATGGCTACACCTTC. The variable domain in full, completed from reference TRBV18 and TRBJ1-2, reads NAGVMQNPRHLVRRRGQEARLRCSPMKGHSHVYWYRQLPEEGLKFMVYLQKENIIDESGMPKERFSAEFPKEGPSILRIQQVVRGDSAAYFCASSPPMGGTGDGYGYTFGSGTRLTVV.

The chain is built from TRBV19 and TRBJ2-4; 9 bases are a match to TRBD1. The CDR3 has 15 amino acids. Germline values: CDR1 LNHDA, CDR2 SQIVND (reference sequence). Trimming at V came to 6 bases and at J to 6 bases, leaving 9 bases not matched to a gene. The CDR3 sequence is CASRILDRGINIQYF. The CDR3 nucleotides are TGTGCCAGTAGGATTTTGGACAGGGGAATAAACATTCAGTACTTC.

The CDR3 is CASRLTGRTYEQYF. The CDR3, as DNA: TGCGCCAGCAGGTTAACCGGCAGGACCTACGAGCAGTACTTC. This sequence joins TRBV5-1 and TRBJ2-7, with unresolved D. V lost 5 bases, J lost 2 bases, and 14 bases lay in between. The CDR3 totals 14 residues. From germline, CDR1 is SGHRS and CDR2 YFSETQ.

The chain links TRBV2 to TRBJ2-2; 7 nucleotides align to TRBD1. After removal of 6 bases from V and 7 bases from J, the junction contained 5 bases not matched to a gene. The CDR3 is 13 amino acids. CDR1 and CDR2 from the germline V gene are SNHLY and FYNNEI. CDR3 in amino acids: CASRAQGVGELFF. The CDR3 nucleotides are TGTGCCAGCAGAGCCCAGGGGGTCGGGGAGCTGTTTTTT.

This clone was found once. V is TRBV19 and J is TRBJ2-2; D remains unclear. CDR3 size: 13 residues. V was clipped by 4 bases and J by 3 bases, with 6 bases between them. Germline assignment: CDR1 LNHDA and CDR2 SQIVND (reference sequence). The CDR3 sequence: CASSKWDTGELFF. For the CDR3, the DNA is TGTGCCAGTAGTAAATGGGACACCGGGGAGCTGTTTTTT. The full variable domain, its missing parts supplied by reference TRBV19 and TRBJ2-2, is DGGITQSPKYLFRKEGQNVTLSCEQNLNHDAMYWYRQDPGQGLRLIYYSQIVNDFQKGDIAEGYSVSREKKESFPLTVTSAQKNPTAFYLCASSKWDTGELFFGEGSRLTVL.